The 2 T cell receptor beta chains reported below all come from one sample, sequenced in a study of a mutant IDH1 vaccine in newly diagnosed glioma. The method was immunoSEQ multiplex PCR; TCRdb's version includes in-frame clones alone and lacks a portion of them. The sample lists 40,000 to 45,000 clones, roughly 80% occurring once. Time point reported: week 35, safety follow-up. The study gave 300 ug of mutant IDH1 20-mer peptide per vaccine dose, with topical imiquimod. No antigens are known for them. Sample: PBMCs, taken from a glioma patient whose treatment included an IDH1 peptide vaccine. These receptors all come from a woman aged 50 to 60 with glioma.

The V and J genes are TRBV6-6 and TRBJ1-5; 8 bases line up with TRBD1. CDR3 size: 15 residues. Germline V gene sequence: CDR1 MNHNY, CDR2 SVGAGI (reference sequence). Trimming at V came to 5 bases and at J to 3 bases, leaving 6 bases not matched to a gene. This CDR3 reads CASSPGQGPNQPQHF. The CDR3 nucleotides read TGTGCCAGCAGTCCTGGACAGGGTCCCAATCAGCCCCAGCATTTT.

This chain joins TRBV5-6 and TRBJ1-2; D might be TRBD1 (6 bases). From germline, CDR1 is SGHDT and CDR2 YYEEEE. V lost 3 bases and J lost 4, with 13 bases in between. The CDR3 runs 14 residues. DNA for the CDR3: TGTGCCAGCAGCTCTAAGGGGGGCGGCTATGGCTACACCTTC. This gives the protein CASSSKGGGYGYTF.